The clone carrying this T cell receptor (beta chain) was seen repeatedly, ten times or more. Its matching antigen is unknown. Universal primer sites and UMIs were introduced during 5'RACE template-switching synthesis of TCR cDNA. Via MiXCR, TCRdb re-called the 5' RACE reads, giving one row per CDR3 protein. Counted here are a few hundred thousand distinct CDR3 sequences, under 5% occurring once; the ten biggest clones make up about 24%. V trimming: 6 bases; J trimming: 5 bases; junction bases outside the gene matches: 7. CDR1 is DFQATT, CDR2 SNEGSKA, per germline (reference sequence). There are 13 residues in the CDR3. The sample belongs to a study of T cells after yellow fever vaccination. General study findings and limits: Abundant clonotypes from the bulk population could contaminate FACS-sorted repertoires. Secondary responses were weaker yet peaked faster, day 5 versus 15. A large majority of primary-vaccination clones showed up again after the booster (around 95% CD4, around 85% CD8).

The clonotype was recovered from a man aged 18 to 30 who received the YFV17D yellow fever vaccine. The material sequenced was PBMCs, taken 5 days after the yellow fever booster vaccination. This chain connects TRBV20-1 to TRBJ2-3; TRBD2 agrees at 8 bases. The CDR3 reads CSAQRGPEDTQYF. In DNA, the CDR3 is TGCAGTGCGCAGCGGGGGCCTGAAGATACGCAGTATTTT.